A selection of T cell receptor beta chains follows, all from one sample in a study of spatial heterogeneity in lung cancer. In TCRdb, the 5' RACE reads were re-called with MiXCR into one record per CDR3 protein. The table includes some 120,000 distinct CDR3 sequences, 9% to 15% detected once. The specimen comprised PBMCs, sampled at follow-up. Receptor source: a male donor with early-stage non-small cell lung cancer. Both conserved end residues are part of each CDR3. Each record gives: CDR3 protein, CDR3 DNA, D gene, clone size, V gene, J gene. The D gene is left open where the match is weak. The size of a clone is reported for some rows only, either as once, few or many, or as a class for expanded clones.

CDR3 protein: CARSLPSGGAEETQYF; CDR3 DNA: TGTGCCAGAAGCCTCCCTAGCGGGGGGGCGGAAGAGACCCAGTACTTC; D gene: TRBD2; clone size: NA; V gene: TRBV5-3; J gene: TRBJ2-5
CDR3 protein: CASSLDKSTDTQYF; CDR3 DNA: TGCGCCAGCAGCTTGGACAAGAGCACAGATACGCAGTATTTT; D gene: NA; clone size: few; V gene: TRBV5-1; J gene: TRBJ2-3
CDR3 protein: CASSLARTPGYSTIYF; CDR3 DNA: TGTGCCAGCAGCTTAGCCCGGACACCCGGATACAGTACCATATATTTT; D gene: NA; clone size: NA; V gene: TRBV7-2; J gene: TRBJ1-3
CDR3 protein: CASSVGPPQETQYF; CDR3 DNA: TGTGCCAGCAGCGTAGGCCCCCCGCAAGAGACCCAGTACTTC; D gene: NA; clone size: NA; V gene: TRBV9; J gene: TRBJ2-5
CDR3 protein: CASSLEPTGGISPLHF; CDR3 DNA: TGCGCCAGCAGCTTGGAGCCGACAGGGGGCATTTCACCCCTCCACTTT; D gene: TRBD1; clone size: many; V gene: TRBV5-1; J gene: TRBJ1-6
CDR3 protein: CASSLAVDQPQHF; CDR3 DNA: TGTGCTAGCAGCTTAGCGGTCGATCAGCCCCAGCATTTT; D gene: NA; clone size: many; V gene: TRBV7-7; J gene: TRBJ1-5
CDR3 protein: CASSSLTSGGAKELFF; CDR3 DNA: TGTGCCAGCAGCTCTTTGACTAGCGGGGGGGCGAAGGAGCTGTTTTTT; D gene: TRBD2; clone size: many; V gene: TRBV5-5; J gene: TRBJ2-2
CDR3 protein: CASSVGGLAGGIGETQYF; CDR3 DNA: TGTGCCAGCAGCGTTGGTGGGCTAGCGGGGGGAATTGGTGAGACCCAGTACTTC; D gene: TRBD2; clone size: many; V gene: TRBV9; J gene: TRBJ2-5
CDR3 protein: CASSLTGTEAFF; CDR3 DNA: TGTGCCAGCAGTTTAACAGGGACTGAAGCTTTCTTT; D gene: NA; clone size: medium-sized; V gene: TRBV27; J gene: TRBJ1-1
CDR3 protein: CASSPAGGGYNEQFF; CDR3 DNA: TGTGCCAGCAGCCCAGCCGGGGGAGGGTACAATGAGCAGTTCTTC; D gene: TRBD2; clone size: NA; V gene: TRBV7-3; J gene: TRBJ2-1
CDR3 protein: CASSEGWYEQYF; CDR3 DNA: TGTGCCAGCAGTGAGGGCTGGTACGAGCAGTACTTC; D gene: NA; clone size: many; V gene: TRBV6-1; J gene: TRBJ2-7
CDR3 protein: CASSLRGNQPQHF; CDR3 DNA: TGTGCCAGCAGTTTGCGGGGCAATCAGCCCCAGCATTTT; D gene: NA; clone size: few; V gene: TRBV27; J gene: TRBJ1-5
CDR3 protein: CASSVDQDTEAFF; CDR3 DNA: TGTGCCAGCAGCGTAGACCAGGACACTGAAGCTTTCTTT; D gene: NA; clone size: NA; V gene: TRBV9; J gene: TRBJ1-1
CDR3 protein: CASSPGVTGELFF; CDR3 DNA: TGTGCCAGCAGTCCAGGGGTTACCGGGGAGCTGTTTTTT; D gene: NA; clone size: NA; V gene: TRBV3-1; J gene: TRBJ2-2
CDR3 protein: CATKGGAETGELFF; CDR3 DNA: TGTGCCACCAAAGGGGGGGCCGAAACCGGGGAGCTGTTTTTT; D gene: NA; clone size: many; V gene: TRBV24-1; J gene: TRBJ2-2
CDR3 protein: CASSRGAGETEAFF; CDR3 DNA: TGTGCCAGCAGCCGCGGGGCAGGGGAGACTGAAGCTTTCTTT; D gene: NA; clone size: many; V gene: TRBV11-2; J gene: TRBJ1-1
CDR3 protein: CASRGVLYGTEAFF; CDR3 DNA: TGCGCCAGCAGAGGGGTCCTTTATGGCACTGAAGCTTTCTTT; D gene: NA; clone size: NA; V gene: TRBV4-1; J gene: TRBJ1-1
CDR3 protein: CASAGASSADTQYF; CDR3 DNA: TGTGCCAGCGCCGGCGCCTCCAGCGCAGATACGCAGTATTTT; D gene: NA; clone size: NA; V gene: TRBV28; J gene: TRBJ2-3
CDR3 protein: CASSIGTPFEAFF; CDR3 DNA: TGTGCCAGCAGTATCGGGACGCCGTTTGAAGCTTTCTTT; D gene: NA; clone size: few; V gene: TRBV6-1; J gene: TRBJ1-1
CDR3 protein: CASSPTGTPNTGELFF; CDR3 DNA: TGTGCCAGCTCACCAACCGGGACACCGAACACCGGGGAGCTGTTTTTT; D gene: NA; clone size: NA; V gene: TRBV18; J gene: TRBJ2-2
CDR3 protein: CSVDGWQSQETQYF; CDR3 DNA: TGCAGCGTTGACGGGTGGCAGAGTCAAGAGACCCAGTACTTC; D gene: NA; clone size: many; V gene: TRBV29-1; J gene: TRBJ2-5
CDR3 protein: CASSPGEGNSGNTIYF; CDR3 DNA: TGTGCCAGCAGCCCTGGGGAGGGGAACTCTGGAAACACCATATATTTT; D gene: NA; clone size: few; V gene: TRBV7-9; J gene: TRBJ1-3
CDR3 protein: CASSQGVTSGGPETQYF; CDR3 DNA: TGTGCCAGCAGCCAAGGAGTAACTAGCGGGGGCCCAGAGACCCAGTACTTC; D gene: TRBD2; clone size: many; V gene: TRBV14; J gene: TRBJ2-5
CDR3 protein: CASSFGQLNTEAFF; CDR3 DNA: TGTGCCAGCAGCTTTGGACAGCTGAACACTGAAGCTTTCTTT; D gene: NA; clone size: few; V gene: TRBV11-1; J gene: TRBJ1-1
CDR3 protein: CASSWTPRTNEQFF; CDR3 DNA: TGCGCCAGCTCATGGACCCCTAGGACTAATGAGCAGTTCTTC; D gene: NA; clone size: few; V gene: TRBV5-1; J gene: TRBJ2-1
CDR3 protein: CASRRVTGQGNQPQHF; CDR3 DNA: TGTGCCAGCAGGCGCGTGACAGGGCAGGGCAATCAGCCCCAGCATTTT; D gene: TRBD1; clone size: NA; V gene: TRBV6-5; J gene: TRBJ1-5
CDR3 protein: CASSPVIGSYGYTF; CDR3 DNA: TGTGCCAGCAGCCCCGTGATTGGGTCCTATGGCTACACCTTC; D gene: NA; clone size: NA; V gene: TRBV6-1; J gene: TRBJ1-2
CDR3 protein: CSARDRLGGETQYF; CDR3 DNA: TGCAGTGCTAGAGACCGACTAGGGGGTGAGACCCAGTACTTC; D gene: NA; clone size: NA; V gene: TRBV20-1; J gene: TRBJ2-5
CDR3 protein: CATSREGWEDHNEQFF; CDR3 DNA: TGTGCCACCAGCAGAGAGGGTTGGGAGGATCACAATGAGCAGTTCTTC; D gene: NA; clone size: NA; V gene: TRBV15; J gene: TRBJ2-1
CDR3 protein: CASSYPSTQPQHF; CDR3 DNA: TGTGCCAGCAGTTACCCGAGTACACAGCCCCAGCATTTT; D gene: NA; clone size: NA; V gene: TRBV6-2/TRBV6-3; J gene: TRBJ1-5
CDR3 protein: CASSGLAGANTGELFF; CDR3 DNA: TGTGCTAGCAGCGGCCTGGCAGGTGCGAACACCGGGGAGCTGTTTTTT; D gene: NA; clone size: NA; V gene: TRBV7-7; J gene: TRBJ2-2
CDR3 protein: CASSSSRLAANTGELFF; CDR3 DNA: TGTGCCAGCAGCTCCTCTCGACTAGCGGCGAACACCGGGGAGCTGTTTTTT; D gene: TRBD2; clone size: NA; V gene: TRBV7-3; J gene: TRBJ2-2
CDR3 protein: CASSEALGEKLFF; CDR3 DNA: TGTGCCAGCAGTGAAGCGCTTGGGGAAAAACTGTTTTTT; D gene: NA; clone size: many; V gene: TRBV2; J gene: TRBJ1-4
CDR3 protein: CSAREGATVNTEAFF; CDR3 DNA: TGCAGTGCTAGGGAGGGGGCCACTGTGAACACTGAAGCTTTCTTT; D gene: TRBD1; clone size: few; V gene: TRBV20-1; J gene: TRBJ1-1
CDR3 protein: CACELPGTYRDSGANVLTF; CDR3 DNA: TGTGCCTGCGAACTACCGGGGACCTACAGAGATTCTGGGGCCAACGTCCTGACTTTC; D gene: NA; clone size: many; V gene: TRBV30; J gene: TRBJ2-6
CDR3 protein: CASSQARSNEQFF; CDR3 DNA: TGCGCCAGCAGCCAAGCCCGGTCCAATGAGCAGTTCTTC; D gene: NA; clone size: many; V gene: TRBV4-1; J gene: TRBJ2-1
CDR3 protein: CASTTPSQGSGEQYF; CDR3 DNA: TGTGCCAGCACCACCCCCTCACAGGGAAGTGGCGAGCAGTACTTC; D gene: NA; clone size: many; V gene: TRBV28; J gene: TRBJ2-7
CDR3 protein: CASSRTRINSPLHF; CDR3 DNA: TGTGCCAGCAGCCGGACAAGAATTAATTCACCCCTCCACTTT; D gene: NA; clone size: few; V gene: TRBV7-9; J gene: TRBJ1-6
CDR3 protein: CAISESANEQFF; CDR3 DNA: TGTGCCATCAGTGAGTCGGCCAATGAGCAGTTCTTC; D gene: NA; clone size: many; V gene: TRBV10-3; J gene: TRBJ2-1
CDR3 protein: CASSSPGPNIQYF; CDR3 DNA: TGTGCCAGCAGCTCCCCGGGACCAAACATTCAGTACTTC; D gene: NA; clone size: few; V gene: TRBV11-2; J gene: TRBJ2-4
CDR3 protein: CASSEDWDREYF; CDR3 DNA: TGTGCCAGCAGTGAAGACTGGGACAGGGAGTACTTC; D gene: TRBD1; clone size: many; V gene: TRBV2; J gene: TRBJ2-4
CDR3 protein: CASNLSGQLNSPLHF; CDR3 DNA: TGTGCCAGCAACCTCAGCGGACAACTTAATTCACCCCTCCACTTT; D gene: NA; clone size: NA; V gene: TRBV27; J gene: TRBJ1-6
CDR3 protein: CASSLESGVSTDTQYF; CDR3 DNA: TGTGCCAGCAGCTTAGAAAGCGGGGTGAGCACAGATACGCAGTATTTT; D gene: TRBD2; clone size: NA; V gene: TRBV7-8; J gene: TRBJ2-3
CDR3 protein: CASSVGQGLSSPLHF; CDR3 DNA: TGTGCCAGCAGCGTGGGACAGGGCCTTAGTTCACCCCTCCACTTT; D gene: TRBD1; clone size: many; V gene: TRBV5-4; J gene: TRBJ1-6
CDR3 protein: CASSLAVGRGGEQYF; CDR3 DNA: TGTGCCAGCAGCTTGGCCGTGGGACGTGGAGGGGAGCAGTACTTC; D gene: NA; clone size: NA; V gene: TRBV5-4; J gene: TRBJ2-7
CDR3 protein: CASSLGTTYEQYF; CDR3 DNA: TGTGCCAGCAGCTTGGGGACCACCTACGAGCAGTACTTC; D gene: NA; clone size: NA; V gene: TRBV11-2; J gene: TRBJ2-7
CDR3 protein: CASSYSSVSNQPQHF; CDR3 DNA: TGTGCCAGCAGTTACTCTTCGGTTAGCAATCAGCCCCAGCATTTT; D gene: NA; clone size: NA; V gene: TRBV6-5; J gene: TRBJ1-5
CDR3 protein: CASSFTGRGGNEQFF; CDR3 DNA: TGTGCCAGCAGTTTCACAGGTCGCGGTGGCAATGAGCAGTTCTTC; D gene: NA; clone size: many; V gene: TRBV12-3/TRBV12-4; J gene: TRBJ2-1
CDR3 protein: CSYVAGGNQPQHF; CDR3 DNA: TGCAGTTACGTGGCAGGGGGCAATCAGCCCCAGCATTTT; D gene: NA; clone size: many; V gene: TRBV29-1; J gene: TRBJ1-5
CDR3 protein: CSVLSYNEQFF; CDR3 DNA: TGCAGCGTCCTCTCCTACAATGAGCAGTTCTTC; D gene: NA; clone size: NA; V gene: TRBV29-1; J gene: TRBJ2-1
CDR3 protein: CASSAQRGRNNEQFF; CDR3 DNA: TGTGCCAGCAGCGCCCAGCGGGGGCGAAACAATGAGCAGTTCTTC; D gene: TRBD2; clone size: few; V gene: TRBV11-2; J gene: TRBJ2-1
CDR3 protein: CASSATRLAGGPADTQYF; CDR3 DNA: TGTGCCAGCAGCGCGACACGACTAGCGGGGGGGCCGGCAGATACGCAGTATTTT; D gene: TRBD2; clone size: few; V gene: TRBV9; J gene: TRBJ2-3
CDR3 protein: CASSQQGRQETQYF; CDR3 DNA: TGTGCCAGCAGTCAACAGGGGAGGCAAGAGACCCAGTACTTC; D gene: NA; clone size: NA; V gene: TRBV12-3/TRBV12-4; J gene: TRBJ2-5
CDR3 protein: CASSIGVVYSNQPQHF; CDR3 DNA: TGTGCCAGCAGCATCGGGGTAGTCTATAGCAATCAGCCCCAGCATTTT; D gene: NA; clone size: few; V gene: TRBV3-1; J gene: TRBJ1-5
CDR3 protein: CASSPRASGGYNEQFF; CDR3 DNA: TGCGCCAGCAGCCCCCGCGCGAGCGGGGGATACAATGAGCAGTTCTTC; D gene: TRBD2; clone size: NA; V gene: TRBV5-1; J gene: TRBJ2-1